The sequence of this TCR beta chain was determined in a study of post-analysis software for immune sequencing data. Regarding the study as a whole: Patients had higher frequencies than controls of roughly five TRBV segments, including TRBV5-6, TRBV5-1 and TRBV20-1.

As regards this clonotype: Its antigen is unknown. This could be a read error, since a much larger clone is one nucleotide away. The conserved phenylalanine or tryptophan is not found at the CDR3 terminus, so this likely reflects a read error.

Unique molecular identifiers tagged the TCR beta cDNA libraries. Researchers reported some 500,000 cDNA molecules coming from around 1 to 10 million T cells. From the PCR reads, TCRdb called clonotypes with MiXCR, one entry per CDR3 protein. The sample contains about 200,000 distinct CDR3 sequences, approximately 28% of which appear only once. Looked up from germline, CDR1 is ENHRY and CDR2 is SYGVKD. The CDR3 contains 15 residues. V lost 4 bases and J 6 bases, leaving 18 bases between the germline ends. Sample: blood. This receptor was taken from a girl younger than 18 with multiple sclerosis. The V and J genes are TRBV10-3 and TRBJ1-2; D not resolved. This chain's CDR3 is CAISGSAPAGDGYTS. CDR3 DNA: TGTGCCATCAGTGGGTCGGCGCCGGCCGGGGATGGCTACACCTCC.